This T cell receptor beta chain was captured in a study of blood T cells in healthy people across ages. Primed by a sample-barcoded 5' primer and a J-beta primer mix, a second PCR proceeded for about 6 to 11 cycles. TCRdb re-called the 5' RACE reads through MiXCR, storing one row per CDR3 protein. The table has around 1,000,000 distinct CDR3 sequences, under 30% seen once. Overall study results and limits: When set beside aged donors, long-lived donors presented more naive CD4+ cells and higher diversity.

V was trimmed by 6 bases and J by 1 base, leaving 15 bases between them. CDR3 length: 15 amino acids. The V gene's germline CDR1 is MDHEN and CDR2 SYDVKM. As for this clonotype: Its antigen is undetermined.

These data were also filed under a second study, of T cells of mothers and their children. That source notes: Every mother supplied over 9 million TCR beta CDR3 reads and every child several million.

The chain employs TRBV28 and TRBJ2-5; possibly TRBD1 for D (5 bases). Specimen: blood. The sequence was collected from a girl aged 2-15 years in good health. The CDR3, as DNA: TGTGCCAGCAGCCCCCGACTTGACAGCCAAGAGACCCAGTACTTC. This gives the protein CASSPRLDSQETQYF.